These 17 T cell receptor beta chains were all obtained from the same sample, sequenced in a study of T cell repertoires in cytomegalovirus infection. No antigen has been assigned to these receptors. From the reads, TCRdb called clonotypes with MiXCR, one entry per CDR3 protein. The data hold 110,000 or so distinct CDR3 sequences, with 30% to 35% observed a single time. The sequencing here drew on CD8+ T cells from cultured PBMCs, taken from culture after CMV antigen stimulation. The receptor source for this set is a human donor in good health (CMV status not recorded). Some clones in this sample may be carry-over from other donors' samples.

The DNA of the CDR3 is TGTGCCAGCAGCTCCCTCAGGGGGTTGAACACTGAAGCTTTCTTT. It translates to CASSSLRGLNTEAFF. The chain uses TRBV7-2 and TRBJ1-1; 7 nucleotides line up with TRBD1. The CDR3 length is 15 residues. The germline CDR1 and CDR2 sequences are SGHTA and FQGNSA. V dropped 4 bases and J dropped 0; count of bases not matched to a gene: 5.

This clonotype was detected ten times or more. The rearrangement uses TRBV12-3 or TRBV12-4 and TRBJ1-3; no definite D call. The CDR3 length is 13 residues. The germline V and J ends were trimmed by 5 bases and 2 bases, with 7 bases remaining between them. CDR3 DNA sequence: TGTGCCAGCAGTGGTACAGCTGGAAACACCATATATTTT. It codes for CASSGTAGNTIYF.

J is TRBJ2-2 and V is TRBV29-1; TRBD2 matches 7 bases. Germline loops: CDR1 SQVTM, CDR2 ANQGSEA. This CDR3 region has 15 residues. The V and J ends lost 1 base and 8 bases, in that order; junction bases with no gene match: 10. CDR3 in amino acids: CSVEARGGPPGELFF. In nucleotides, the CDR3 is TGCAGCGTTGAAGCGCGCGGGGGACCCCCGGGGGAGCTGTTTTTT.

This chain joins TRBV6-1 and TRBJ2-7; 15 nucleotides line up with TRBD2. Germline V lookup: CDR1 MNHNS, CDR2 SASEGT. J lost 2 bases, V lost 6 bases, and 5 bases had no gene match. The CDR3 covers 16 residues. The CDR3 region is CASRTGLAGGTYEQYF. The CDR3 region has the DNA TGTGCCAGCAGGACGGGACTAGCGGGGGGAACCTACGAGCAGTACTTC.

The rearrangement joins TRBV18 to TRBJ1-2; TRBD1 agrees at 9 bases. CDR1 is KGHSH and CDR2 is LQKENI in the germline V gene. This CDR3 contains 14 residues. With 1 base clipped from V and 3 bases from J, the junction kept 0 bases outside the gene matches. This CDR3 reads CASSPRDRDYGYTF. Written as DNA, the CDR3 is TGTGCCAGCTCACCACGGGACAGGGACTATGGCTACACCTTC.

This clonotype turned up a few times. J is TRBJ2-1 and V is TRBV6-2 or TRBV6-3; D may be TRBD1 (6 bases). The CDR3 sequence is 16 residues long. V was cut by 4 bases and J by 4 bases, with 17 bases left in between. CDR1 and CDR2 from the germline V gene are MNHEY and SVGEGT. CDR3 in DNA: TGTGCCAGCAGTTTGGCCGGGCAGGGGATGTACAATGAGCAGTTCTTC. It codes for CASSLAGQGMYNEQFF.

This chain joins TRBV12-3 or TRBV12-4 and TRBJ2-7; 12 bases match TRBD1. V trimming: 5 bases; J trimming: 2 bases; junction bases outside the gene matches: 7. The CDR3 contains 16 residues. The CDR3 DNA sequence: TGTGCCAGCAGTCAAGGGACAGGGGGCAGCCCCTACGAGCAGTACTTC. As protein: CASSQGTGGSPYEQYF.

This clonotype was observed a few times. The genes are TRBV7-9 and TRBJ2-7; tentative D call: TRBD2 (5 bases). The germline V and J ends were trimmed by 5 bases and 6 bases, with 20 bases remaining between them. Germline V gene lookup returns CDR1 SEHNR and CDR2 FQNEAQ (reference sequence). The CDR3 covers 15 residues. CDR3 coding DNA: TGTGCCAGCAGCACCTCCGGCGCTATCGGGGTCGAGCAGTACTTC. Protein: CASSTSGAIGVEQYF.

This rearrangement joins TRBV19 to TRBJ2-2, with D unresolved. The CDR3 extends over 12 amino acids. The V end lost 11 bases, the J end lost 2 bases, and 9 bases lay between the germline ends. Germline CDR1 and CDR2: LNHDA and SQIVND (reference sequence). The CDR3 sequence is CAAGSNTGELFF. CDR3 DNA sequence: TGTGCCGCAGGCAGCAACACCGGGGAGCTGTTTTTT.

This clonotype was seen only a few times. V usage is TRBV28 and J usage is TRBJ2-5, with 9 bases identical to TRBD1. The germline V gene has CDR1 MDHEN and CDR2 SYDVKM. With V trimmed by 0 bases and J by 4 bases, 0 bases remained unmatched. CDR3 length equals 14 residues. CDR3 DNA: TGTGCCAGCAGTTTATGGGACAGGGGAGAGACCCAGTACTTC. Residues: CASSLWDRGETQYF.

This clonotype showed up many times. The CDR3 region is CASSYGGENTEAFF. CDR3 nucleotide sequence: TGTGCCAGCAGTTACGGTGGGGAGAACACTGAAGCTTTCTTT. The rearrangement uses TRBV6-2 or TRBV6-3 and TRBJ1-1; D unresolved. This CDR3 contains 14 residues. Per germline, CDR1 MNHEY and CDR2 SVGEGT. V lost 2 bases and J lost 1, with 8 bases in between.

In this sample, this clonotype turned up many times. The chain carries TRBV9 and TRBJ1-1; 9 positions match TRBD1. V was pared by 3 bases and J by 1 base, with 13 bases of the junction left unmatched. Germline V gene sequence: CDR1 SGDLS, CDR2 YYNGEE. This CDR3 spans 18 amino acids. CDR3 in amino acids: CASSGDRGTILRNTEAFF. The CDR3 DNA is TGTGCCAGCAGCGGAGACAGGGGGACTATTCTCAGGAACACTGAAGCTTTCTTT.

The chain couples TRBV5-1 to TRBJ2-7; D call uncertain. Deletions cut 4 bases from V and 2 bases from J, with 16 bases between. Per germline, CDR1 SGHRS and CDR2 YFSETQ. This CDR3 comprises 15 residues. As DNA, the CDR3 is TGCGCCAGCAGCCTGGACGGACCGAGGACCTACGAGCAGTACTTC. It translates to CASSLDGPRTYEQYF.

This sequence joins TRBV5-6 and TRBJ1-2; D might be TRBD1 (5 bases). This CDR3 contains 13 residues. Germline values: CDR1 SGHDT, CDR2 YYEEEE. V gave up 4 bases and J gave up 2 bases, with 9 bases separating them. The CDR3 DNA reads TGTGCCAGCAGCAATACAGGAAACTATGGCTACACCTTC. Amino acid sequence: CASSNTGNYGYTF.

This clonotype was picked up many times. The chain joins TRBV4-1 to TRBJ1-3; D is unclear. The ends were cut back, 0 bases at V and 0 bases at J, with 18 bases in the middle. The CDR3 totals 19 residues. The germline CDR1 and CDR2 sequences are MGHRA and YSYEKL. CDR3: CASSQDRGAHGSSGNTIYF. As DNA, the CDR3 is TGCGCCAGCAGCCAAGATCGGGGAGCCCACGGCAGCTCTGGAAACACCATATATTTT.

In this sample, this clonotype turned up a few times. The genes are TRBV7-2 and TRBJ2-2, with TRBD1 identical over 9 bases. The V and J ends lost 4 bases and 3 bases, in that order; junction bases with no gene match: 9. The CDR3 loop spans 17 amino acids. The germline V gene encodes CDR1 SGHTA and CDR2 FQGNSA. CDR3 residues: CASSSLPGQGDTGELFF. The CDR3, as DNA: TGTGCCAGCAGCTCATTACCGGGACAGGGAGACACCGGGGAGCTGTTTTTT.

The chain joins TRBV9 to TRBJ1-4; no reliable D call. CDR3 length equals 14 residues. Germline CDR1 SGDLS, CDR2 YYNGEE. V gave up 2 bases and J gave up 4 bases, with 9 bases separating them. This chain's CDR3 is CASSVGLSNEKLFF. CDR3 in DNA: TGTGCCAGCAGCGTCGGCCTCAGTAATGAAAAACTGTTTTTT.